These 6 T cell receptor beta chains came from one sample sequenced in a study of T cell repertoires in cytomegalovirus infection (dated by TCRdb to between 2018 and 2020). The instrument was an Illumina HiSeq 1500. TCRdb applied fastp at Q25 and MiXCR to the public reads, then kept only in-frame beta chains. Identical CDR3 protein sequences are pooled into one entry, listed with their most common genes and DNA. This sample lists nearly 700,000 distinct CDR3 sequences; roughly 36% were detected once. 18% of the sample is held by the ten biggest clonotypes. The treatment or condition label here, explained by the study, means: in vitro stimulation with specific CMV peptide epitopes to enrich CMV-specific T cells. Antigens of these TCRs are unknown. The input for sequencing was cultured PBMCs, taken from culture after CMV antigen stimulation. These receptors were collected from a human donor in good health (CMV status not recorded). Some clones in this sample may be carry-over from other donors' samples.

This clonotype showed up just a few times. The rearrangement links TRBV19 to TRBJ2-5, with 15 bases fitting TRBD2. The germline V gene has CDR1 LNHDA and CDR2 SQIVND (reference sequence). This CDR3 is built from 17 residues. The J segment lost 4 bases and the V segment lost 3 bases, leaving 6 bases of the junction unmatched. The DNA of the CDR3 is TGTGCCAGTAGTATCCGATCGGGACTAGCGGGAGGAGAGACCCAGTACTTC. Translated: CASSIRSGLAGGETQYF. The variable domain in full, with the rest retrieved from reference TRBV19 and TRBJ2-5, is DGGITQSPKYLFRKEGQNVTLSCEQNLNHDAMYWYRQDPGQGLRLIYYSQIVNDFQKGDIAEGYSVSREKKESFPLTVTSAQKNPTAFYLCASSIRSGLAGGETQYFGPGTRLLVL.

The CDR3 region is CASSEFGRRYNEQFF. The CDR3 coding sequence is TGTGCCAGCAGTGAATTTGGTCGGAGATACAATGAGCAGTTCTTC. The gene calls are TRBV28 and TRBJ2-1; D unclear. The V end was cut by 5 bases, the J end by 4 bases, with 15 bases between. From germline, CDR1 is MDHEN and CDR2 SYDVKM. CDR3 length equals 15 residues.

The J gene is TRBJ1-1, the V gene TRBV2, with TRBD1 matching 9 bases. CDR1 SNHLY and CDR2 FYNNEI come from the germline V gene. CDR3 size: 14 residues. Trimming removed 5 bases from V and 4 bases from J; junction bases left unmatched: 5. The CDR3 region has the DNA TGTGCCAGCAGTCGGGACAGGGCACGCACTGAAGCTTTCTTT. Its protein product is CASSRDRARTEAFF.

The chain combines TRBV6-8 with TRBJ2-3; possible D gene TRBD2, 5 bases. There are 17 residues in the CDR3. CDR1 and CDR2 (germline): MNHGY, SAAAGT. Trimming stripped 4 bases from V and 0 bases from J, with 17 bases between. This CDR3 reads CASSFPGSGASTDTQYF. Written as DNA, the CDR3 is TGTGCCAGCAGTTTCCCGGGCAGCGGAGCAAGCACAGATACGCAGTATTTT.

This chain connects TRBV7-2 to TRBJ2-1; 8 nucleotides align to TRBD2. Germline V lookup: CDR1 SGHTA, CDR2 FQGNSA. The CDR3 spans 19 residues. J lost 0 bases, V lost 1 base, and 11 bases had no gene match. CDR3 coding DNA: TGTGCCAGCAGCTTAGGTCTAGCGGGCCGCCAGAGCTCCTACAATGAGCAGTTCTTC. Its translation: CASSLGLAGRQSSYNEQFF.

The chain recombines TRBV6-1 with TRBJ2-1, with TRBD2 identical over 8 bases. V dropped 1 base and J dropped 7; count of bases not matched to a gene: 9. Germline lookup yields CDR1 MNHNS and CDR2 SASEGT. The CDR3 totals 16 residues. The chain's CDR3 is CASSEGAGGWENEQFF. CDR3 DNA sequence: TGTGCCAGCAGTGAAGGTGCGGGAGGTTGGGAGAATGAGCAGTTCTTC.